These T cell receptor beta chains were read from a single sample in a study of identical twins. MiXCR was run by TCRdb on the 5' RACE reads, yielding one entry per CDR3 protein. Among some 630,000 distinct CDR3 sequences, roughly 6.6% were seen once, and the ten largest hold less than 2%. The same specimen was also included in a second study, on yellow fever vaccine responses in identical twins.

The source material was PBMCs. The receptors shown here come from a woman aged 18-29 years in good health. CDR3s leave out the opening cysteine and the closing phenylalanine or tryptophan. Clone size is shown for a subset of rows, as once, few, many or a class of expanded clone.

TRBV20-1	NA	TRBJ1-5	SAMTGGNQPQH
TRBV10-1	few	TRBJ1-6	ASSARDKDSPLH
TRBV7-2	few	TRBJ1-1	ASSFHDRGEAF
TRBV5-1	few	TRBJ2-3	ASSLDTSGTDTQY
TRBV20-1	NA	TRBJ2-7	SAGIAGGHEQY
TRBV2	few	TRBJ1-2	ASSANRGGNYGYT
TRBV20-1	few	TRBJ2-5	SALEISGGPWETQY
TRBV28	few	TRBJ2-5	ASSFWGSGQETQY
TRBV7-8	NA	TRBJ2-7	ASSARDSSYEQY
TRBV20-1	many	TRBJ2-5	SAKLLAGGETQY
TRBV2	many	TRBJ2-2	ATREARNTGELF
TRBV6-1	NA	TRBJ2-7	ASSVRDFSYEQY
TRBV11-1	few	TRBJ2-3	ASSRRWPSGDTQY
TRBV20-1	many	TRBJ1-5	SRGMGNQPQH
TRBV5-1	many	TRBJ2-3	ASSLGQGPSTDTQY
TRBV5-1	few	TRBJ1-1	ASSLAGTGGPNTEAF
TRBV28	few	TRBJ1-1	ASSSKTGGQPGAF
TRBV20-1	many	TRBJ2-5	SASLSETQY
TRBV10-3	many	TRBJ1-5	AIKGAGIGNQPQH
TRBV20-1	few	TRBJ2-7	SALDRGRLDEQY
TRBV19	NA	TRBJ2-1	ASTRSGRSGGLNEQF
TRBV24-1	few	TRBJ2-2	ATSDWGLAGALTGELF
TRBV4-1	many	TRBJ2-1	ASSQAGPSYNEQF
TRBV12-3/TRBV12-4	once	TRBJ2-3	TSRLLASGRTSTDTQY
TRBV12-3/TRBV12-4	NA	TRBJ2-7	ASSARASGNYEQY
TRBV5-1	many	TRBJ2-4	ASSLASSGRAGNIQY
TRBV10-3	many	TRBJ2-7	AISGAYEQY
TRBV28	NA	TRBJ2-5	ASSLSTGGEETQY
TRBV6-5	NA	TRBJ2-1	ASSYRGANEQF
TRBV10-2	few	TRBJ1-6	ASSESTWGKSPLH
TRBV12-5	NA	TRBJ2-1	ASGYEQGLEQF
TRBV28	many	TRBJ2-4	ASSRGDRILAKNIQY
TRBV9	few	TRBJ2-3	ASSSPAGVSTDTQY